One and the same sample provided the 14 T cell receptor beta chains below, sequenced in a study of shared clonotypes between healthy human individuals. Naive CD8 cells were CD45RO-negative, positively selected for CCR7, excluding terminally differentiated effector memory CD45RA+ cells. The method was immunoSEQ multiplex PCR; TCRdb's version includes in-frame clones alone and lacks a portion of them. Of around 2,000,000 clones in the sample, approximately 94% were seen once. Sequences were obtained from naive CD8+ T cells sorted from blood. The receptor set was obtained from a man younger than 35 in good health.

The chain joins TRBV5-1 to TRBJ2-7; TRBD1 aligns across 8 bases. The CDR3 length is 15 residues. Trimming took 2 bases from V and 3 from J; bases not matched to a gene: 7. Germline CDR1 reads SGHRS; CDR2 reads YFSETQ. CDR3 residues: CASSLGQGKYYEQYF. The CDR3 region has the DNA TGCGCCAGCAGCTTAGGACAGGGCAAATACTACGAGCAGTACTTC.

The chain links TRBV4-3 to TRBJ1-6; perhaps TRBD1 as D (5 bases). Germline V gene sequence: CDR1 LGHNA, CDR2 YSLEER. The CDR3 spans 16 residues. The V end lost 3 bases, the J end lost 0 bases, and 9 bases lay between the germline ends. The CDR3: CASSQGESSYNSPLHF. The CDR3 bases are TGCGCCAGCAGCCAGGGGGAGAGCTCCTATAATTCACCCCTCCACTTT.

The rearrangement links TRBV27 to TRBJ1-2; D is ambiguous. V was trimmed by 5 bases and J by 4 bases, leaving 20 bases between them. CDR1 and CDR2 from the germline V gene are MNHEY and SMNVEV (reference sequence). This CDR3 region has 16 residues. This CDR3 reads CASSPLLGGLGYGYTF. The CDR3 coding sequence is TGTGCCAGCAGTCCCCTTTTGGGAGGGCTGGGCTATGGCTACACCTTC.

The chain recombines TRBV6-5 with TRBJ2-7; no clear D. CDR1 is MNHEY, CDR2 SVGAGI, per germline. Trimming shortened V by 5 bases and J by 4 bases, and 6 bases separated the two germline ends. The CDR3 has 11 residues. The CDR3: CASSVGYEQYF. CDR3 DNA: TGTGCCAGCAGTGTCGGTTACGAGCAGTACTTC.

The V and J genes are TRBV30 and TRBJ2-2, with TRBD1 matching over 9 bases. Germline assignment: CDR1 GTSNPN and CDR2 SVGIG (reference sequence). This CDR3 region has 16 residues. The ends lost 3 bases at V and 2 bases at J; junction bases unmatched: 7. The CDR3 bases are TGTGCCTGGAGGATCCGGGACAGGGTAAACACCGGGGAGCTGTTTTTT. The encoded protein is CAWRIRDRVNTGELFF.

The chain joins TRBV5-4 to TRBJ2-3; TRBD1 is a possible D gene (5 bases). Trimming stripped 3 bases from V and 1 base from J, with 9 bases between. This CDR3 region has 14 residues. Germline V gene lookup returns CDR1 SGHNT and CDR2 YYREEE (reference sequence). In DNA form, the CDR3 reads TGTGCCAGCAGCTGGGAACAGGGCACAGATACGCAGTATTTT. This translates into CASSWEQGTDTQYF.

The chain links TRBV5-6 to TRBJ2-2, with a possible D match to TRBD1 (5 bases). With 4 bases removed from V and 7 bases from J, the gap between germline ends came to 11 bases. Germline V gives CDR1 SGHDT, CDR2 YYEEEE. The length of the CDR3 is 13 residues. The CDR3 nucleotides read TGTGCCAGCAGCCTGACAGTCGGCGGGGAGCTGTTTTTT. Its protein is CASSLTVGGELFF.

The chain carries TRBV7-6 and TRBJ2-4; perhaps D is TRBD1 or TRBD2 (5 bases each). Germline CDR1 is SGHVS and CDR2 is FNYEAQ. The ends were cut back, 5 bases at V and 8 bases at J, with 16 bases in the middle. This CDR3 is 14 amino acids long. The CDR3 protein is CASSQGTVRDIQYF. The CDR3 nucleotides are TGTGCCAGCAGCCAAGGGACCGTCAGAGACATTCAGTACTTC.

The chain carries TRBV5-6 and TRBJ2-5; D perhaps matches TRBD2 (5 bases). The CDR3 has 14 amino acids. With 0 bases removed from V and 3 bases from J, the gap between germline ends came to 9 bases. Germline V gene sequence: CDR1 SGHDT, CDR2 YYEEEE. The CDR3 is CASSLGLAKETQYF. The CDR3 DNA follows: TGTGCCAGCAGCTTGGGGCTAGCCAAAGAGACCCAGTACTTC.

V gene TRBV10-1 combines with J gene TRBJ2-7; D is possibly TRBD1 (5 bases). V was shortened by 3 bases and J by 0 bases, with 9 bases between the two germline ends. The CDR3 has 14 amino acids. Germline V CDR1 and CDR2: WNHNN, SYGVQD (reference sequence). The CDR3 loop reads CASSDRDSSYEQYF. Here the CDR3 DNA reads TGCGCCAGCAGTGACAGGGATTCCTCCTACGAGCAGTACTTC.

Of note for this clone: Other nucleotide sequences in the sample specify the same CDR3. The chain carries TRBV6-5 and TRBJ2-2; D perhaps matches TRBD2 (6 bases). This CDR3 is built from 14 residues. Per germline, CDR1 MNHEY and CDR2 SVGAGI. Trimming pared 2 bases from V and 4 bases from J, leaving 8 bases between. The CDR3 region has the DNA TGTGCCAGCAGTTACGGGGGACTCACCGGGGAGCTGTTTTTT. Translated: CASSYGGLTGELFF.

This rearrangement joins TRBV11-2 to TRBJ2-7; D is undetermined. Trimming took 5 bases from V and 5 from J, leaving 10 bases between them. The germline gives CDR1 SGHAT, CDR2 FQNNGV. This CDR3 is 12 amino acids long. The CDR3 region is CASSLPGNEQYF. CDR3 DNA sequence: TGTGCCAGCAGCCTCCCGGGCAACGAGCAGTACTTC.

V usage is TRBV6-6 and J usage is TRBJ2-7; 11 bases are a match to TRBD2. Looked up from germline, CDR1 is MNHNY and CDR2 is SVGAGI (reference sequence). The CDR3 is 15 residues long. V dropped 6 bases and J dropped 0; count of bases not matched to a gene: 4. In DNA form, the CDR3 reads TGTGCCAGCAGCCTCGGACTAGCGGGCTCCTACGAGCAGTACTTC. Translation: CASSLGLAGSYEQYF.

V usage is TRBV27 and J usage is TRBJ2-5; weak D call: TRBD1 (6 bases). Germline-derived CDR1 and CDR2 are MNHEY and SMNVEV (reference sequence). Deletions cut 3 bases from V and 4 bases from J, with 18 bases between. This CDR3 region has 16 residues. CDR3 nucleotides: TGTGCCAGCAGTTTGGGATCAACAGGGTGGGGAGAGACCCAGTACTTC. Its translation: CASSLGSTGWGETQYF.